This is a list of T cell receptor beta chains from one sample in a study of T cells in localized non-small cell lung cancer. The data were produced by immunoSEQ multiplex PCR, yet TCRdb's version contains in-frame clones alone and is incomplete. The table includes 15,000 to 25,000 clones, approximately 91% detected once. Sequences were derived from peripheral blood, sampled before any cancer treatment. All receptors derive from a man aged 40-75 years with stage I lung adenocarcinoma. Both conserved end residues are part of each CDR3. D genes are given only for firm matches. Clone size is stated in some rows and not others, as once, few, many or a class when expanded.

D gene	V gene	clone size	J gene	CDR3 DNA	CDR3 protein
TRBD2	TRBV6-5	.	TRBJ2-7	TGTGCCAGCAGCCAGAGCGGGAGTTTCGACGAGCAGTACTTC	CASSQSGSFDEQYF
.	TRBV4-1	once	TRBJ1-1	TGCGCCAGCAGCCAAGGCGGGAACACTGAAGCTTTCTTT	CASSQGGNTEAFF
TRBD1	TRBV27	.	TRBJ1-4	TGTGCCAGCGGTAGGGACAGGGGGCAGGGAAAACTGTTTTTT	CASGRDRGQGKLFF
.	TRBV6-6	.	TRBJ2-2	TGTGCCAGCAGTTTCTCCAGTCCGAACACCGGGGAGCTGTTTTTT	CASSFSSPNTGELFF
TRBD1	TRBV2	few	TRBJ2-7	TGTGCCAGCAGTGAGGAAGGGGGCGATTCCCACGAGCAGTACTTC	CASSEEGGDSHEQYF
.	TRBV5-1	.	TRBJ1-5	TGCGCCAGCAGCTTGGGTAGCAATCAGCCCCAGCATTTT	CASSLGSNQPQHF
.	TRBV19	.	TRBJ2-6	TGTGCCAGTAGCTGGAGCTCTGGGGCCAGCGTCCTGACTTTC	CASSWSSGASVLTF
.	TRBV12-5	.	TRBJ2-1	TGTGCTAGTGGTCCGAGAGGGGGGGGTTCCTACAATGAGCAGTTCTTC	CASGPRGGGSYNEQFF
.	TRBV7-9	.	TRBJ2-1	TGTGCCAGCAGCTCCCCGGGAGTTGGTAATGAGCAGTTCTTC	CASSSPGVGNEQFF
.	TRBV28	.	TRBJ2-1	TGTGCCAGCAGTTTTAAAGGACTGGGGCAGTTCTTC	CASSFKGLGQFF
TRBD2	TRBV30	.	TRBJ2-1	TGTGCCTGGAGTGCCGGACTAAGCGGGGGGGCCTACAATGAGCAGTTCTTC	CAWSAGLSGGAYNEQFF
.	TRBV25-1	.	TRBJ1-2	TGTGCCAGCAGTGATCCGGGGCAGTCTAACTATGGCTACACCTTC	CASSDPGQSNYGYTF
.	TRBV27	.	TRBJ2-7	TGTGCCAGCGGACGGGCCTCCCCACCCTACGAGCAGTACTTC	CASGRASPPYEQYF
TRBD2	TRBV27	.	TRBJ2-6	TGTGCCAGCAGTTTATTCGGGACTAGGACCTCTGGGGCCAACGTCCTGACTTTC	CASSLFGTRTSGANVLTF
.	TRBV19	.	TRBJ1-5	TGTGCCAGTAGTATAGGACAGACAAATCAGCCCCAGCATTTT	CASSIGQTNQPQHF